This T cell receptor beta chain comes out of a study of T cells in Graves' hyperthyroidism and ophthalmopathy. Diagnostic decisions used clinical symptoms, serum thyroxine and TRAb, thyroid ultrasound and orbital computed tomography. In this sample, this clonotype turned up a few times. The antigen is not known. General study findings and limits: The model forecast ophthalmopathy, anticipating it by a median 6.5 months before onset.

Looked up from germline, CDR1 is MDHEN and CDR2 is SYDVKM. The V gene lost 4 bases and the J gene lost 4 bases, with 19 bases spanning the gap. CDR3 length equals 16 residues. RNA transcripts yielded amplified TCR beta CDR3 regions. An initial round of RT-PCR targeting the TCR CDR3 relied on the HTBI primer set. MiXCR was run by TCRdb on the multiplex PCR reads, yielding one entry per CDR3 protein. The sample carries hundreds of thousands of distinct CDR3 sequences, 13% to 15% recorded once. The clonotype comes from a woman between 18 and 30 years old with Graves' hyperthyroidism. V gene TRBV28 combines with J gene TRBJ1-2; TRBD1 might be the D (6 bases). Sequenced input: blood. CDR3 residues: CASSSVKGDVIYGYTF. The DNA of the CDR3 is TGTGCCAGCAGTTCCGTAAAGGGGGACGTGATCTATGGCTACACCTTC.